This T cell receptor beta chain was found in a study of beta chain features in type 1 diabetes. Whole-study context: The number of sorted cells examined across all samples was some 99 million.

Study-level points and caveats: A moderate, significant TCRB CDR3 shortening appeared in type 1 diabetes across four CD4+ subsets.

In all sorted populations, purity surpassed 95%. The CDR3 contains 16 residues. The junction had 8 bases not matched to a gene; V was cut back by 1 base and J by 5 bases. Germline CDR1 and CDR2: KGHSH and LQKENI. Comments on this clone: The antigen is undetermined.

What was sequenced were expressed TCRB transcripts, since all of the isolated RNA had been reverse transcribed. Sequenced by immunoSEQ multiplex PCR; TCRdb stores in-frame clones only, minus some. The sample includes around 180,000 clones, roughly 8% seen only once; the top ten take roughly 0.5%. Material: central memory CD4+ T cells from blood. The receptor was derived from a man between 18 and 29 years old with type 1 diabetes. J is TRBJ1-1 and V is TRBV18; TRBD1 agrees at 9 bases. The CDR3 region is CASSPRQDRGNTEAFF. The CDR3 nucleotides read TGTGCCAGCTCACCACGGCAGGACAGGGGTAATACTGAAGCTTTCTTT.